This TCR beta chain emerged from a study of T cells after yellow fever vaccination. Study-wide context: Fractions of low cell number were prepared using SMART-Seq v4 Ultra Low Input. Study-level results: In FACS-sorted repertoires, abundant clonotypes from the bulk population could appear as contaminants. It was the secondary response that reached its peak faster, day 5 versus 15, but it was weaker.

Trimming shortened V by 4 bases and J by 14 bases, and 18 bases separated the two germline ends. This CDR3 comprises 13 residues. Germline-derived CDR1 and CDR2 are LNHNV and YYDKDF (reference sequence). Template-switching 5'RACE yielded the TCR cDNA; a universal primer site and UMIs were added in the process. From the 5' RACE reads, TCRdb called clonotypes with MiXCR, one entry per CDR3 protein. The top ten hold 14% of the sample, which has hundreds of thousands of distinct CDR3 sequences, 15% to 20% seen once. As for this clonotype: The antigen remains unidentified.

Material: PBMCs, obtained 15 days after the yellow fever booster vaccination. The V gene is TRBV15, the J gene TRBJ1-5, with a possible D match to TRBD1 (6 bases). The source is a man aged 30 to 45 who received the YFV17D yellow fever vaccine. Here the CDR3 DNA reads TGTGCCACCAGCACCCAAGGTACAGGGATGAAGCATTTT. Amino acid sequence: CATSTQGTGMKHF.